A single sample is the source of the 8 T cell receptor beta chains below, sequenced in a study of CD8 T cells in ankylosing spondylitis. Study results and caveats: Seemingly characteristic of ankylosing spondylitis blood was a TCR beta motif consisting of about 8 highly homologous variants.

Their antigens are not known. Each CDR3 protein is one row after TCRdb ran MiXCR on the 5' RACE reads. This table has 750,000 to 850,000 distinct CDR3 sequences, approximately 12% appearing once. The sequenced sample consisted of blood, either unsorted or a sorted T cell fraction (not recorded which). These TCRs come from a male donor with ankylosing spondylitis.

This clonotype was observed a few times. The DNA for the CDR3 is TGTGCCAGCGGTCACAGAAGGTATGGCTACACCTTC. Its protein product is CASGHRRYGYTF. This chain connects TRBV12-3 or TRBV12-4 to TRBJ1-2; no definite D call. The CDR3 is made up of 12 amino acids. The ends were cut back, 8 bases at V and 5 bases at J, with 12 bases in the middle.

This clonotype was observed many times. The chain joins TRBV6-2 or TRBV6-3 to TRBJ1-1; D remains unclear. This CDR3 comprises 13 residues. CDR1 and CDR2 from the germline V gene are MNHEY and SVGEGT. V was clipped by 2 bases and J by 7 bases, with 11 bases between them. The CDR3 loop reads CASSYRTTGEAFF. The CDR3 DNA is TGTGCCAGCAGTTACAGAACGACGGGTGAAGCTTTCTTT.

The chain employs TRBV6-2 or TRBV6-3 and TRBJ2-7; a weak D match, TRBD1 (6 bases). V lost 7 bases to trimming and J lost 4 bases, with 17 bases between them. Looked up from germline, CDR1 is MNHEY and CDR2 is SVGEGT. The CDR3 runs to 14 residues. The CDR3 bases are TGTGCCAGCACCCAGTGGGGGCGAGCGTACGAGCAGTACTTC. Amino acids: CASTQWGRAYEQYF.

The chain employs TRBV15 and TRBJ2-3; D gene ambiguous. CDR3 size: 16 residues. Looked up from germline, CDR1 is LNHNV and CDR2 is YYDKDF (reference sequence). The V gene lost 3 bases and the J gene lost 0 bases, with 13 bases spanning the gap. The CDR3 protein is CATSSGRASSTDTQYF. CDR3 DNA: TGTGCCACCAGCAGCGGACGGGCTTCTAGCACAGATACGCAGTATTTT.

This chain joins TRBV7-2 and TRBJ2-1, with D perhaps matching TRBD1 (6 bases). The germline gives CDR1 SGHTA, CDR2 FQGNSA. V was clipped by 5 bases and J by 0 bases, with 14 bases between them. The CDR3 sequence is 16 residues long. The CDR3 reads CASSPGALGSYNEQFF. The CDR3 nucleotides read TGTGCCAGCAGCCCAGGGGCCCTGGGCTCCTACAATGAGCAGTTCTTC.

This clonotype was detected only a few times. The chain couples TRBV27 to TRBJ2-1; D perhaps matches TRBD1 (6 bases). Germline CDR1 is MNHEY and CDR2 is SMNVEV (reference sequence). The CDR3 is 14 amino acids. Trimming shortened V by 9 bases and J by 5 bases, and 17 bases separated the two germline ends. For the CDR3, the DNA is TGTGCCAGTCACGCCAGGGGAAAAAACAATGAGCAGTTCTTC. It yields the protein CASHARGKNNEQFF.

This clonotype was observed many times. The chain recombines TRBV5-1 with TRBJ2-7; 8 bases align to TRBD1. Germline loops: CDR1 SGHRS, CDR2 YFSETQ. The CDR3 is 15 amino acids. The J segment lost 2 bases and the V segment lost 4 bases, leaving 8 bases of the junction unmatched. The CDR3 coding sequence is TGCGCCAGCAGCCAGGGGGCCGGGGACGCCTACGAGCAGTACTTC. Its protein is CASSQGAGDAYEQYF.

The chain recombines TRBV5-5 with TRBJ1-1; 8 nucleotides match TRBD1. V dropped 6 bases and J dropped 0; count of bases not matched to a gene: 10. CDR1 and CDR2 (germline): SGHKS, YYEKEE (reference sequence). This CDR3 contains 16 residues. The CDR3 region is CASNAGTGVMNTEAFF. The CDR3 nucleotides read TGTGCCAGCAACGCCGGGACAGGCGTTATGAACACTGAAGCTTTCTTT.